The entry that follows covers one T cell receptor (beta chain) sequence. Its antigen is undetermined. This specimen comes from a study of regulatory dendritic cells for organ transplantation. Study-wide findings and caveats: Alloreactive memory CD8+ T cell pools varied considerably between individuals. Regulatory dendritic cells appeared to expand memory CD8+ clones less than mature ones.

The repertoire was sequenced with immunoSEQ multiplex PCR; TCRdb's copy has only in-frame clones and lacks some. Here the sample spans roughly 34,000 clones, around 90% being singletons. FACS sorted CD4+ or CD8+ T cells into CD45RA+ naive and CD45RO+ memory. Germline V lookup: CDR1 SGHRS, CDR2 YFSETQ. After removal of 4 bases from V and 7 bases from J, the junction contained 5 bases not matched to a gene. This CDR3 has 16 amino acids. The rearrangement links TRBV5-1 to TRBJ2-2, with 15 bases that match TRBD2. The clonotype originates from a human donor in good health. The sequenced sample was naive CD4+ T cells from blood. Subset: CD45RA+ naive T cells. For the CDR3, the DNA is TGCGCCAGCAGCACAGGACTAGCGGGAGGGGACGGGGAGCTGTTTTTT. Protein product: CASSTGLAGGDGELFF.